This T cell receptor beta chain came from a study of OX40 agonist ivuxolimab in advanced cancers. Across the whole study: Each patient was given ivuxolimab into a vein every 2 weeks, at 0.01 to 10 mg/kg. Around 40% of patients had received prior checkpoint inhibitor therapy. Partial response was recorded in three patients: one hepatocellular carcinoma and two cutaneous melanoma cases. Participants, approximately 83% male, averaged around 60 years of age, ranging from roughly 23 to 80.

Assay used: immunoSEQ multiplex PCR; TCRdb lists only in-frame clones, some missing. The data hold roughly 50,000 clones, with over 80% observed a single time. V was shortened by 0 bases and J by 6 bases, with 16 bases between the two germline ends. The V gene's germline CDR1 is SGHDT and CDR2 YYEEEE. This CDR3 contains 16 residues. Sample: CD4+ or CD8+ T cells sorted from blood, taken in a trial of the OX40 agonist ivuxolimab. This chain joins TRBV5-6 and TRBJ2-1; TRBD1 is a possible D gene (5 bases). This clonotype was sampled from an adult with an advanced solid tumor such as melanoma, head and neck, liver or kidney cancer. The CDR3 DNA follows: TGTGCCAGCAGCTTGGCTGGGCCAGGGTGGAGCAATGAGCAGTTCTTC. The encoded protein is CASSLAGPGWSNEQFF.